Below are 21 T cell receptor beta chains sequenced from a single sample in a study of blood T cell repertoires in COVID-19. The protocol was immunoSEQ multiplex PCR, while the TCRdb copy is restricted to in-frame clones and leaves out a portion. The data hold tens of thousands of clones, with around 78% observed a single time. Specimen: peripheral blood. The source is a human donor in a cohort sampled during active COVID-19.

The rearrangement uses TRBV11-1 and TRBJ2-3; the D gene is possibly TRBD2 (5 bases). CDR1 and CDR2 (germline): SGHAT, FQDESV (reference sequence). The CDR3 length is 14 residues. Trimming cost V 2 bases and J 5 bases, with 11 bases left between them. CDR3 in amino acids: CASSLYREEDTQYF. In DNA form, the CDR3 reads TGTGCCAGCAGCTTATACCGGGAAGAAGATACGCAGTATTTT.

This chain links TRBV30 with TRBJ2-1, with D possibly matching TRBD2 (5 bases). V lost 2 bases and J 8 bases, leaving 13 bases between the germline ends. The CDR3 spans 13 residues. CDR1 and CDR2 from the germline V gene are GTSNPN and SVGIG (reference sequence). DNA of the CDR3: TGTGCCTGGAGTCGGAGGAGCAGATATGAGCAGTTCTTC. The encoded protein is CAWSRRSRYEQFF.

V is TRBV29-1 and J is TRBJ2-7; D might be TRBD2 (5 bases). V was cut by 4 bases and J by 5 bases, with 15 bases left in between. The V gene's germline CDR1 is SQVTM and CDR2 ANQGSEA. This CDR3 is 13 amino acids long. The CDR3 DNA reads TGCAGCGTTGGAGAATTGGCGGGCCACGAGCAGTACTTC. Protein: CSVGELAGHEQYF.

The CDR3 reads CASRGTGSATNEKLFF. CDR3 in DNA: TGTGCCAGCAGGGGGACAGGATCTGCAACTAATGAAAAACTGTTTTTT. The genes are TRBV27 and TRBJ1-4, with 8 bases lining up with TRBD1. The CDR3 runs 16 residues. Per germline, CDR1 MNHEY and CDR2 SMNVEV (reference sequence). The V and J ends lost 6 bases and 0 bases, in that order; junction bases with no gene match: 6.

The chain links TRBV3-1 (or the pseudogene TRBV3-2) to TRBJ2-7, with D perhaps TRBD2 (5 bases). The CDR3 consists of 13 residues. CDR1 and CDR2 (germline): LGHDT, YNNKEL (reference sequence). Trimming took 0 bases from V and 7 from J, leaving 10 bases between them. The CDR3 nucleotides read TGTGCCAGCAGCCAAGATCGGGGTAGAGAGCAGTACTTC. This encodes CASSQDRGREQYF.

In nucleotides, the CDR3 is TGCGCCAGCAGCCCCAGGGTACTAAACACCGGGGAGCTGTTTTTT. Its protein product is CASSPRVLNTGELFF. V and J are TRBV5-1 and TRBJ2-2; the D gene is possibly TRBD1 (5 bases). The CDR3 consists of 15 residues. Germline CDR1 SGHRS, CDR2 YFSETQ. Trimming removed 4 bases at V and 2 bases at J, with 12 bases between. The full variable domain, completed using reference TRBV5-1 and TRBJ2-2, is KAGVTQTPRYLIKTRGQQVTLSCSPISGHRSVSWYQQTPGQGLQFLFEYFSETQRNKGNFPGRFSGRQFSNSRSEMNVSTLELGDSALYLCASSPRVLNTGELFFGEGSRLTVL.

The chain couples TRBV3-1 (or the pseudogene TRBV3-2) to TRBJ1-1, with D maybe TRBD1 (5 bases). V was pared by 0 bases and J by 10 bases, with 15 bases between. Germline values: CDR1 LGHDT, CDR2 YNNKEL (reference sequence). The CDR3 extends over 14 amino acids. The CDR3 spells CASSQDNAGRGAFF. The CDR3 DNA reads TGTGCCAGCAGCCAAGATAACGCAGGGCGAGGAGCTTTCTTT.

Only a few counts were recorded for this clone. The chain combines TRBV4-2 with TRBJ2-2; 11 bases fit TRBD2. Looked up from germline, CDR1 is LGHNA and CDR2 is YNFKEQ. CDR3 length equals 18 residues. The V segment lost 0 bases and the J segment 0 bases; nucleotides outside the gene matches: 3. CDR3 sequence (DNA): TGTGCCAGCAGCCAAGAGGGACTAGCGGTCGCGAACACCGGGGAGCTGTTTTTT. Amino acid sequence: CASSQEGLAVANTGELFF.

The V and J genes are TRBV19 and TRBJ1-3; 10 bases map to TRBD1. The germline gives CDR1 LNHDA, CDR2 SQIVND (reference sequence). This CDR3 spans 19 amino acids. With 6 bases clipped from V and 0 bases from J, the junction kept 14 bases outside the gene matches. This CDR3 reads CASRRQGATLSASGNTIYF. The DNA for the CDR3 is TGTGCCAGTAGGCGACAGGGGGCCACCTTATCTGCCTCTGGAAACACCATATATTTT.

In this sample, this clone turned up a few times. As DNA, the CDR3 is TGCAGTGCTAGTCAGCCTAGCGACCGCTACGAGCAGTACTTC. Translated, it gives CSASQPSDRYEQYF. J is TRBJ2-7 and V is TRBV20-1, with a possible D match to TRBD2 (6 bases). Deletions cut 3 bases from V and 3 bases from J, with 15 bases between. CDR1 DFQATT and CDR2 SNEGSKA come from the germline V gene (reference sequence). This CDR3 has 14 amino acids.

The table lists this clone with a few counts. This chain connects TRBV2 to TRBJ1-6; D call uncertain. With 2 bases removed from V and 7 bases from J, the gap between germline ends came to 12 bases. This CDR3 has 15 residues. In germline, CDR1 is SNHLY, CDR2 FYNNEI. CDR3 nucleotide sequence: TGTGCCAGCAGTGAACGGGGAGGAGAAAATTCACCCCTCCACTTT. Protein: CASSERGGENSPLHF.

The chain uses TRBV9 and TRBJ1-2; the D gene is possibly TRBD1 (6 bases). The CDR3 has 13 residues. Germline V gene data show CDR1 as SGDLS and CDR2 as YYNGEE. V lost 2 bases to trimming and J lost 4 bases, with 9 bases between them. Here the CDR3 reads CASSVSDSYGYTF. CDR3 sequence (DNA): TGTGCCAGCAGCGTGTCGGACAGCTATGGCTACACCTTC. Full variable domain (outside the CDR3, taken from reference TRBV9 and TRBJ1-2): DSGVTQTPKHLITATGQRVTLRCSPRSGDLSVYWYQQSLDQGLQFLIQYYNGEERAKGNILERFSAQQFPDLHSELNLSSLELGDSALYFCASSVSDSYGYTFGSGTRLTVV.

V usage is TRBV11-1 and J usage is TRBJ2-3; D not certain. Germline-derived CDR1 and CDR2 are SGHAT and FQDESV (reference sequence). The CDR3 has 15 amino acids. V dropped 1 base and J dropped 2 bases, with 10 bases sitting between them. This CDR3 is CASSLDGLDTDTQYF. The CDR3 coding sequence is TGTGCCAGCAGCTTAGATGGGCTCGACACAGATACGCAGTATTTT.

This clone was seen a few times. This chain joins TRBV27 and TRBJ2-1, with TRBD2 matching over 8 bases. Germline loops: CDR1 MNHEY, CDR2 SMNVEV (reference sequence). V was pared by 8 bases and J by 7 bases, with 13 bases of the junction left unmatched. The length of the CDR3 is 15 residues. Here the CDR3 DNA reads TGTGCCAGCTTTCTCTCGATAGCGGGGATGAATGAGCAGTTCTTC. It translates to CASFLSIAGMNEQFF.

This clone was seen only once. The genes are TRBV7-9 and TRBJ2-7; TRBD2 might be the D (6 bases). The V end lost 1 base, the J end lost 7 bases, and 14 bases lay between the germline ends. The CDR3 has 14 amino acids. Germline-derived CDR1 and CDR2 are SEHNR and FQNEAQ (reference sequence). In DNA, the CDR3 is TGTGCCAGCAGCTTAGGCGGGGTGGGGGGAGAGCAGTACTTC. It yields the protein CASSLGGVGGEQYF. Full variable domain (missing parts from reference TRBV7-9 and TRBJ2-7): DTGVSQNPRHKITKRGQNVTFRCDPISEHNRLYWYRQTLGQGPEFLTYFQNEAQLEKSRLLSDRFSAERPKGSFSTLEIQRTEQGDSAMYLCASSLGGVGGEQYFGPGTRLTVT.

The rearrangement uses TRBV14 and TRBJ2-7; 13 bases map to TRBD2. The trim removed 4 bases at V and 4 bases at J, leaving 1 base unmatched. The germline CDR1 and CDR2 sequences are SGHDN and FVKESK. The CDR3 loop spans 14 amino acids. The CDR3: CASSRLAGGYEQYF. CDR3 DNA: TGTGCCAGCAGCCGACTAGCGGGGGGATACGAGCAGTACTTC.

The rearrangement links TRBV7-2 to TRBJ2-5; TRBD1 matches 10 bases. CDR1 SGHTA and CDR2 FQGNSA come from the germline V gene. V gave up 4 bases and J gave up 5 bases; unmatched junction bases: 7. CDR3 length equals 15 residues. CDR3 region: CASSSSGQGRETQYF. The CDR3 DNA is TGTGCCAGCAGCTCATCGGGACAGGGGAGGGAGACCCAGTACTTC.

The V and J genes are TRBV19 and TRBJ2-5; tentative D call: TRBD2 (5 bases). The CDR3 is 15 amino acids. Per germline, CDR1 LNHDA and CDR2 SQIVND (reference sequence). V dropped 5 bases and J dropped 4 bases, with 17 bases sitting between them. The CDR3 reads CASSPDERAGETQYF. CDR3 DNA sequence: TGTGCCAGTAGTCCCGATGAGAGGGCCGGAGAGACCCAGTACTTC.

This clone was counted many times. The rearrangement links TRBV5-4 to TRBJ2-1, with D possibly being TRBD2 (5 bases). Germline V gene lookup returns CDR1 SGHNT and CDR2 YYREEE (reference sequence). This CDR3 contains 13 residues. The V end lost 4 bases, the J end lost 4 bases, and 9 bases lay between the germline ends. The CDR3 protein is CASSPRGYNEQFF. The CDR3 DNA sequence: TGTGCCAGCAGCCCCCGAGGGTACAATGAGCAGTTCTTC.

This clone was observed a single time. This rearrangement joins TRBV5-1 to TRBJ2-7; TRBD2 matches 9 bases. CDR1 is SGHRS and CDR2 is YFSETQ in the germline V gene. V lost 4 bases to trimming and J lost 0 bases; unmatched junction nucleotides: 8. CDR3 size: 16 residues. The CDR3 is CASSAGLAPSSYEQYF. The CDR3 region has the DNA TGCGCCAGCAGCGCCGGACTAGCGCCGAGCTCCTACGAGCAGTACTTC.

The V and J genes are TRBV7-8 and TRBJ2-7; 9 bases agree with TRBD2. This CDR3 has 17 residues. J gave up 5 bases and V 2 bases, and 13 bases lay outside the gene matches. The germline V gene has CDR1 SGHVS and CDR2 FQNEAQ. This CDR3 reads CASSLRGRALGEDEQYF. The CDR3 nucleotides are TGTGCCAGCAGCTTACGCGGGAGGGCCCTAGGTGAGGACGAGCAGTACTTC.